What follows describes a single T cell receptor (beta chain). Its antigen remains undetermined. No base-level quality is on record; no much larger clone is a single base apart. The germline V end is reduced by 2 bases and the J end by 7 bases; junction bases left unmatched: 1. The CDR3 covers 13 residues, taking in both the cysteine and the phenylalanine. The entry retains the CDR3 DNA only, 39 bases that are in frame from base 1. Taken from the germline V gene, the CDR1 and CDR2 loops are MNHNS and SASEGT. The sample comes from a study of shared clonotypes between healthy human individuals (TCRdb year 2020). Looking at the study overall: The cohort included three men and a couple of women between 18 and 49 years of age. For each donor, three plates each were used for CD4 naive and CD4 memory, two plates were used for CD8 naive, and one plate was used for CD8 memory. To estimate repertoire size and how much clonotypes are shared between individuals, the study performed deep sequencing of blood TCR repertoires from about 5 healthy adults. To increase sequencing depth and limit assay-specific biases, different laboratories used diverse techniques to prepare libraries and sequence TCR repertoires. Each donor's leukapheresis produced roughly between roughly 0.9 and 9 billion PBMCs.

Results the study describes overall, beyond this receptor: The genetic and exposure-history diversity represented was limited by the small number of donors. Naive subsets generally had larger estimated clonotype richness than memory subsets did. Incomplete sequencing was indicated by rarefaction of sorted-subset datasets, despite the large sequencing depth. Sampling was restricted to blood, and TCR repertoires in tissues likely differ from the TCR repertoires found in blood. Based on pairwise subsampling, the degree of clonotype sharing among donors was expected to be affected by sequencing depth. Higher generation probabilities were observed for clonotypes shared by all four sorted-subset donors than for non-shared clonotypes. Sharing across four donors was observed for approximately 5% of naive CD4, about 3.2% of naive CD8, about 2.5% of memory CD4, and approximately 0.41% of memory CD8 clonotypes.

Donors were healthy HIV-negative adults with no recently reported acute infections or vaccinations. Every donor was a Caucasian adult residing in Nashville, Tennessee, USA. CD4+ T cells were enriched by magnetic negative selection, after which naive cells were positively selected on CD45RA and the negative fraction was taken as the memory subset. Blood was obtained by leukapheresis, after which PBMCs were separated by Ficoll-Histopaque density gradient centrifugation and cryopreserved in liquid nitrogen vapor phase. Analytical flow cytometry was used to check the purity and quantity of each magnetically sorted T cell population. Genomic DNA was isolated from every sorted fraction and measured by UV absorbance on a Nanodrop 2000c. TCR CDR3 regions were amplified from genomic DNA by multiplex PCR using the deep immunoSEQ assay. Extracted genomic DNA from each cell subset was distributed evenly across all wells of several immunoSEQ 96-well plates, and each plate was treated as a replicate. For sorted subsets, roughly 0.2 ug genomic DNA, equal to tens of thousands of T cell genomes, was loaded into each replicate PCR. Purified libraries were quantified with a Qubit 3.0 fluorometer, sized on a Bioanalyzer 2100, and re-quantified with the KAPA Library Quantification kit. A separate single-read 150-cycle Illumina NextSeq 550 flow cell was used to sequence each immunoSEQ 96-well plate. The paper's processing steps were these. Because the immunoSEQ output held only junctional sequences and lacked quality scores, the filtering could not match the filtering applied to full-length reads. To assign V/J genes and CDR3, sequences were annotated against IMGT germline references using PyIR, a Python wrapper for IgBLAST v1.9. Reads with weak V/J assignments (E-value above 1e-6), missing CDR3, stop codons, out-of-frame junctions, or ambiguous translated residues were removed. V3J clonotypes were defined as sequences sharing the same inferred V gene, J gene, and CDR3 amino acid sequence. The percentage overlap between two repertoires was calculated by dividing the number of shared unique clonotypes by the size of the smaller repertoire. RTK rarefaction, the Chao1 estimator, and Recon v2.1 estimates of unobserved clonotypes were used to assess repertoire richness. Generation probabilities were computed with OLGA for all TCRbeta clonotypes obtained by the gDNA method from a few donors. TCRdb carries this immuneACCESS record with in-frame sequences only. Its versions omit some clonotypes, under half of them owing to an unresolved V gene in the studies checked, with the rest unexplained. V and J calls and clone size are copied from that table; D and trimming were computed from the DNA. The sample includes under 2.5 million clones, with 85% to 95% observed a single time. The ten largest clones take up approximately 0.39% of the sample.

Rearrangement joined TRBV6-1 to TRBJ1-3; 8 central nucleotides agree with TRBD1. This TCR was recovered from a man aged 18 to 29 in good health. Some clones in this sample may be carry-over from other donors' samples. Material for sequencing was naive CD4+ T cells from PBMCs. The cell subset or site tag for this specimen amounts to: CD45RA+ positively selected. The nucleotide sequence is TGTGCCAGCAGTGAACAGGGGGCCAACACCATATATTTT. Its amino acids are CASSEQGANTIYF.